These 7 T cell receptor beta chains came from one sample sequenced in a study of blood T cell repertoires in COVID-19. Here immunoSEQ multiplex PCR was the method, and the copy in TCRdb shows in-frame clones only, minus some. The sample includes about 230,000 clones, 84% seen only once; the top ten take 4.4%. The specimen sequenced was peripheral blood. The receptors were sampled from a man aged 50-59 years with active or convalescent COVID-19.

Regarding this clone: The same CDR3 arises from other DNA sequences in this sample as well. The DNA of the CDR3 is TGTGCCAGCAGCTTAGGGGCAGCCGGAAACACCATATATTTT. Translated, it gives CASSLGAAGNTIYF. The chain has TRBV7-9 and TRBJ1-3; D unresolved. V was clipped by 1 base and J by 4 bases, with 8 bases between them. This CDR3 comprises 14 residues. Germline V gene sequence: CDR1 SEHNR, CDR2 FQNEAQ (reference sequence).

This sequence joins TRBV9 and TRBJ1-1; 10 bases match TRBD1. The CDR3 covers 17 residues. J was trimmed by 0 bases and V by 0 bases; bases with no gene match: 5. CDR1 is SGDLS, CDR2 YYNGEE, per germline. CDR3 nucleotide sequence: TGTGCCAGCAGCGTAGGTGGGACAGGGGTTATGAACACTGAAGCTTTCTTT. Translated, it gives CASSVGGTGVMNTEAFF.

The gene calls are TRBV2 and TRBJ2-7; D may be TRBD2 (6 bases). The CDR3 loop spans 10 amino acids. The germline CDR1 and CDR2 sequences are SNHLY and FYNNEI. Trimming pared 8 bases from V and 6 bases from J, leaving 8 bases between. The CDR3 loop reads CASGGGEQYF. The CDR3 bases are TGTGCCAGCGGGGGAGGCGAGCAGTACTTC.

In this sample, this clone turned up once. CDR3 loop: CASSPPPSNEQFF. The CDR3 DNA follows: TGTGCCAGCTCACCACCTCCCTCCAATGAGCAGTTCTTC. This chain links TRBV18 with TRBJ2-1; D call uncertain. The V end was cut by 0 bases, the J end by 6 bases, with 6 bases between. From germline, CDR1 is KGHSH and CDR2 LQKENI. This CDR3 is built from 13 residues.

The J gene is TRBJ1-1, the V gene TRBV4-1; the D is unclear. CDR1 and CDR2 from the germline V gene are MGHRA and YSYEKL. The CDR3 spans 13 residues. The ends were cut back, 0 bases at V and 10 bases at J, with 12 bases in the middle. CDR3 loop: CASSQEVRERAFF. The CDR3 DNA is TGCGCCAGCAGCCAAGAGGTCCGGGAGAGAGCTTTCTTT.

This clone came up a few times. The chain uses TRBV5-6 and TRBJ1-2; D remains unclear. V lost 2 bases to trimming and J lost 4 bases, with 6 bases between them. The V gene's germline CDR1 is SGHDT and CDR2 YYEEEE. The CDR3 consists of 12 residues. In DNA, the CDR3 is TGTGCCAGCAGCTTAGCGCGCTATGGCTACACCTTC. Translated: CASSLARYGYTF.

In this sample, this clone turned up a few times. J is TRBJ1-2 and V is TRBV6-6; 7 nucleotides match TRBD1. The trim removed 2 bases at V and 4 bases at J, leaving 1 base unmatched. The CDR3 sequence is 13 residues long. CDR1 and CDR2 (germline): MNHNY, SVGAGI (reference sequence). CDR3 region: CASSYAGGYGYTF. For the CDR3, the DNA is TGTGCCAGCAGTTACGCAGGGGGCTATGGCTACACCTTC.